This TCR beta chain was documented in a study of T-cell reconstitution after alpha-beta-depleted transplantation in children. As it was prepared, the TCRbeta library received unique molecular identifiers. TCRdb passed the PCR reads through MiXCR, listing each CDR3 protein once. The sample comprises some 200,000 distinct CDR3 sequences, roughly 6.8% of which are singletons, and approximately 3% rests with the top ten. The V end was cut by 0 bases, the J end by 7 bases, with 14 bases between. CDR3 length: 15 amino acids. CDR1 and CDR2 from the germline V gene are ENHRY and SYGVKD. This clonotype was counted many times.

The sample was PBMCs from the stem cell graft donor, taken from the stem cell graft. This clonotype was sampled from a human donor who donated a stem cell graft to a child with Wiskott-Aldrich syndrome. The chain recombines TRBV10-3 with TRBJ2-3; D could derive from TRBD1 or TRBD2 (5 bases each). This CDR3 reads CAISESGVAGHTQYF. CDR3 nucleotides: TGTGCCATCAGTGAGTCGGGGGTCGCCGGGCATACGCAGTATTTT.